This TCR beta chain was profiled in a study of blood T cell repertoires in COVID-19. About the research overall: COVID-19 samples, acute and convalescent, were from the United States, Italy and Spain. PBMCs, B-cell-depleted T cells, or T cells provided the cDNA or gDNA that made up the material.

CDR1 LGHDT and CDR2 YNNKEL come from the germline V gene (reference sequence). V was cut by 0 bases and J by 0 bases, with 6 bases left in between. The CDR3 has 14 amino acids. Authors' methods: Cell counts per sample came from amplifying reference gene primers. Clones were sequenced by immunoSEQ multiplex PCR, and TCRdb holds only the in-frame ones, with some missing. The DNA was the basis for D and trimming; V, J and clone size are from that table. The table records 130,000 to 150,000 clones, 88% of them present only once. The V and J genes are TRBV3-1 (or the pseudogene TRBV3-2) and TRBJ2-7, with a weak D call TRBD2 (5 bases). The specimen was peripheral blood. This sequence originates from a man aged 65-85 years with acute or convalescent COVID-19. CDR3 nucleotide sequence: TGTGCCAGCAGCCAAGAAGGGAGCTCCTACGAGCAGTACTTC. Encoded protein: CASSQEGSSYEQYF.